The 30 T cell receptor beta chains below all came from one sample that was sequenced in a study of blood T cell repertoires in COVID-19 (dated by TCRdb to about 2020). The method was the immunoSEQ multiplex PCR assay. Not all clones reach the TCRdb copy of this immuneACCESS table, which keeps in-frame sequences only. Checked studies attribute under half of the gap to unresolved V genes and leave the rest unexplained. The sample table lists fewer than 70,000 clones, about 87% of them with a count of one. Less than 2.5% of the sample comes from the top ten. The sample comprised peripheral blood. The receptor set was obtained from a human donor in a cohort sampled during active COVID-19.

The CDR3, as DNA: TGTGCCAGCAACCGGTGGAACACTGAAGCTTTCTTT. This codes for CASNRWNTEAFF. The chain carries TRBV6-5 and TRBJ1-1; the D is unclear. Germline values: CDR1 MNHEY, CDR2 SVGAGI. There are 12 residues in the CDR3. The germline V and J ends were trimmed by 7 bases and 1 base, with 7 bases remaining between them.

About this clone: This sample includes further DNA sequences coding for the same CDR3. The rearrangement joins TRBV5-1 to TRBJ1-3; possible D gene TRBD1, 6 bases. V was clipped by 3 bases and J by 4 bases, with 14 bases between them. The CDR3 totals 15 residues. The germline CDR1 and CDR2 sequences are SGHRS and YFSETQ. This CDR3 reads CASSSSTGSGNTIYF. CDR3 bases: TGCGCCAGCAGCTCTTCGACAGGATCGGGAAACACCATATATTTT.

A single count supports this clone. The chain employs TRBV10-2 and TRBJ2-5, with 7 bases identical to TRBD1. The CDR3 sequence is 14 residues long. J lost 3 bases, V lost 0 bases, and 1 base had no gene match. Germline V CDR1 and CDR2: WSHSY, SAAADI. CDR3 amino acids: CASSESTGKETQYF. The CDR3, as DNA: TGCGCCAGCAGTGAGTCGACAGGGAAAGAGACCCAGTACTTC.

This sequence joins TRBV9 and TRBJ2-7, with D hard to call. CDR1 and CDR2 from the germline V gene are SGDLS and YYNGEE. The CDR3 is made up of 12 amino acids. V gave up 3 bases and J gave up 6 bases, with 10 bases separating them. The chain's CDR3 is CASSAVPGEQYF. In DNA form, the CDR3 reads TGTGCCAGCAGCGCCGTTCCCGGCGAGCAGTACTTC.

The chain recombines TRBV1 with TRBJ2-5; TRBD2, as called in the table, went unchecked against the DNA. TRBV1 is designated a pseudogene. This CDR3 comprises 15 residues. This CDR3 is CTSSQPGLAEETQYF. The CDR3 bases are TGCACCAGCAGCCAACCGGGACTAGCGGAAGAGACCCAGTACTTC.

CDR3 residues: CASSSAGNMKLFF. CDR3 sequence (DNA): TGTGCCAGCAGTTCTGCAGGAAACATGAAGCTGTTTTTT. V and J are TRBV6-2 or TRBV6-3 and TRBJ2-2, with unresolved D. Trimming took off 4 bases at V and 12 bases at J, with 15 bases between the two ends. The germline CDR1 and CDR2 sequences are MNHEY and SVGEGT. This CDR3 spans 13 amino acids.

The chain recombines TRBV5-1 with TRBJ2-3; 7 nucleotides match TRBD2. The CDR3 spans 16 residues. CDR1 and CDR2 from the germline V gene are SGHRS and YFSETQ. The trim removed 3 bases at V and 4 bases at J, leaving 11 bases unmatched. The CDR3 nucleotides read TGCGCCAGCAGCTCCCTGCCGAGCGGGATGTCAGATACGCAGTATTTT. Translating it yields CASSSLPSGMSDTQYF.

The chain couples TRBV19 to TRBJ1-5; a weak D match, TRBD1 (5 bases). Germline V gives CDR1 LNHDA, CDR2 SQIVND (reference sequence). The CDR3 runs 15 residues. Trimming removed 5 bases from V and 6 bases from J, with 17 bases in between. CDR3 DNA sequence: TGTGCCAGTAGTGCCCAATTGGACACGATTCAGCCCCAGCATTTT. This gives the protein CASSAQLDTIQPQHF.

The chain carries TRBV11-2 and TRBJ1-2; D is possibly TRBD1 (5 bases). Germline CDR1 SGHAT, CDR2 FQNNGV. The germline V and J ends were trimmed by 1 base and 4 bases, with 16 bases remaining between them. The CDR3 has 16 amino acids. The CDR3 DNA reads TGTGCCAGCAGCTTAGTGGGGCAGGGATTGCGCTATGGCTACACCTTC. As protein: CASSLVGQGLRYGYTF. Combining the CDR3 with reference TRBV11-2 and TRBJ1-2 gives the whole variable domain EAGVAQSPRYKIIEKRQSVAFWCNPISGHATLYWYQQILGQGPKLLIQFQNNGVVDDSQLPKDRFSAERLKGVDSTLKIQPAKLEDSAVYLCASSLVGQGLRYGYTFGSGTRLTVV.

The rearrangement uses TRBV4-1 and TRBJ1-1; 8 bases map to TRBD1. V shed 1 base, J shed 1 base, and the junction held 8 bases outside the gene matches. The CDR3 extends over 17 amino acids. Germline V CDR1 and CDR2: MGHRA, YSYEKL. DNA for the CDR3: TGCGCCAGCAGCCAAGCACCTCTACAGGGGGGGAACACTGAAGCTTTCTTT. It is translated as CASSQAPLQGGNTEAFF.

Here the CDR3 reads CASSPTGNDEKLFF. The CDR3 DNA sequence: TGTGCCAGCAGCCCCACAGGAAATGATGAAAAACTGTTTTTT. The rearrangement joins TRBV7-6 to TRBJ1-4; tentatively, D is TRBD1 (5 bases). The CDR3 spans 14 residues. V lost 5 bases and J 6 bases, leaving 13 bases between the germline ends. Germline V lookup: CDR1 SGHVS, CDR2 FNYEAQ.

This clone was observed a few times. The chain couples TRBV4-1 to TRBJ1-5, with D unclear. The CDR3 sequence is 16 residues long. Looked up from germline, CDR1 is MGHRA and CDR2 is YSYEKL. Deletions cut 0 bases from V and 4 bases from J, with 13 bases between. The CDR3 DNA reads as TGCGCCAGCAGCCAAGAAAGGCTCGAGGGAAATCAGCCCCAGCATTTT. This translates into CASSQERLEGNQPQHF.

The chain recombines TRBV11-2 with TRBJ2-7, with D perhaps TRBD1 (5 bases). Germline CDR1 SGHAT, CDR2 FQNNGV. The V gene lost 2 bases and the J gene lost 7 bases, with 18 bases spanning the gap. The CDR3 contains 15 residues. Written as DNA, the CDR3 is TGTGCCAGCAGCTTAATCTCTTCAGGGTTCTGGGAGCAGTACTTC. Its translation is CASSLISSGFWEQYF.

This clone has ten or more counts. The chain links TRBV9 to TRBJ1-1; no firm D call. The CDR3 spans 15 residues. Looked up from germline, CDR1 is SGDLS and CDR2 is YYNGEE. V dropped 3 bases and J dropped 6 bases, with 18 bases sitting between them. The CDR3 sequence is CASSAGREVGPEAFF. The CDR3 region has the DNA TGTGCCAGCAGCGCCGGGAGGGAGGTAGGCCCTGAAGCTTTCTTT.

The CDR3 spells CATSDRGSAGMSGYTF. The CDR3 DNA is TGTGCCACCAGTGATCGAGGTTCGGCAGGGATGAGTGGCTACACCTTC. The chain recombines TRBV24-1 with TRBJ1-2; tentative D call: TRBD1 (5 bases). With 3 bases removed from V and 7 bases from J, the gap between germline ends came to 20 bases. The CDR3 sequence is 16 residues long. CDR1 is KGHDR and CDR2 is SFDVKD in the germline V gene.

The chain combines TRBV7-3 with TRBJ2-1, with a possible D match to TRBD2 (6 bases). With 5 bases removed from V and 10 bases from J, the gap between germline ends came to 12 bases. Germline V CDR1 and CDR2: SGHTA, FQGTGA. The CDR3 runs to 12 residues. The CDR3 DNA follows: TGTGCCAGCAGCCTAGCGTTGGGGGAGCAGTTCTTC. This encodes CASSLALGEQFF. Combining the CDR3 with reference TRBV7-3 and TRBJ2-1 gives the whole variable domain GAGVSQTPSNKVTEKGKYVELRCDPISGHTALYWYRQSLGQGPEFLIYFQGTGAADDSGLPNDRFFAVRPEGSVSTLKIQRTERGDSAVYLCASSLALGEQFFGPGTRLTVL.

This chain connects TRBV9 to TRBJ1-4; possible D gene TRBD1, 6 bases. V gave up 4 bases and J gave up 8 bases, with 15 bases separating them. Germline V gene sequence: CDR1 SGDLS, CDR2 YYNGEE. The CDR3 sequence is 14 residues long. The CDR3 sequence is CASSPNRVGEKLFF. As DNA, the CDR3 is TGTGCCAGCAGCCCAAACAGGGTTGGGGAAAAACTGTTTTTT. The variable domain in full, with the rest retrieved from reference TRBV9 and TRBJ1-4, is DSGVTQTPKHLITATGQRVTLRCSPRSGDLSVYWYQQSLDQGLQFLIQYYNGEERAKGNILERFSAQQFPDLHSELNLSSLELGDSALYFCASSPNRVGEKLFFGSGTQLSVL.

The V gene is TRBV24-1, the J gene TRBJ2-1, with 8 positions matching TRBD2. V lost 3 bases, J lost 5 bases, and 8 bases stayed unmatched. Germline CDR1 is KGHDR and CDR2 is SFDVKD. CDR3 size: 16 residues. The CDR3 loop reads CATSDAPGLGDNEQFF. The CDR3 bases are TGTGCCACCAGTGATGCGCCGGGACTAGGTGACAATGAGCAGTTCTTC.

The chain recombines TRBV6-6 with TRBJ1-2; D is possibly TRBD1 (6 bases). The CDR3 covers 17 residues. V was shortened by 6 bases and J by 5 bases, with 25 bases between the two germline ends. Looked up from germline, CDR1 is MNHNY and CDR2 is SVGAGI (reference sequence). CDR3 DNA: TGTGCCAGCAGGCGAGGACGGGGGGGCTCCTCGGGGTATGGCTACACCTTC. Protein: CASRRGRGGSSGYGYTF.

The chain couples TRBV29-1 to TRBJ1-3; D might be TRBD1 (5 bases). The CDR3 has 12 amino acids. The ends were cut back, 7 bases at V and 3 bases at J, with 10 bases in the middle. CDR1 SQVTM and CDR2 ANQGSEA come from the germline V gene. CDR3 DNA: TGCAGCGGACAGACGGGTGGAAACACCATATATTTT. This codes for CSGQTGGNTIYF. The full variable domain, with the rest looked up from reference TRBV29-1 and TRBJ1-3, is SAVISQKPSRDICQRGTSLTIQCQVDSQVTMMFWYRQQPGQSLTLIATANQGSEATYESGFVIDKFPISRPNLTFSTLTVSNMSPEDSSIYLCSGQTGGNTIYFGEGSWLTVV.

The chain has TRBV6-4 and TRBJ2-2; D is perhaps TRBD2 (6 bases). CDR1 and CDR2 from the germline V gene are MRHNA and SNTAGT. Trimming took off 0 bases at V and 3 bases at J, with 23 bases between the two ends. This CDR3 is built from 20 residues. The CDR3 spells CASSDSHAAGSSGYTGELFF. CDR3 nucleotides: TGTGCCAGCAGTGACTCTCATGCGGCAGGTAGTAGCGGATACACCGGGGAGCTGTTTTTT.

In its sample, this clone ranks as medium-sized. The rearrangement uses TRBV3-1 (or the pseudogene TRBV3-2) and TRBJ2-7; D is uncertain. The CDR3 is made up of 14 amino acids. CDR1 is LGHDT, CDR2 YNNKEL, per germline (reference sequence). The V and J ends lost 6 bases and 0 bases respectively, with 12 bases between them. CDR3 sequence (DNA): TGTGCCAGCAGTCCTCGCGTGAGCTCCTACGAGCAGTACTTC. It specifies CASSPRVSSYEQYF.

The chain recombines TRBV3-1 (or the pseudogene TRBV3-2) with TRBJ2-3; tentative D call: TRBD2 (5 bases). The CDR3 is 16 amino acids. The V gene lost 0 bases and the J gene lost 0 bases, with 10 bases spanning the gap. The germline gives CDR1 LGHDT, CDR2 YNNKEL (reference sequence). CDR3 in DNA: TGTGCCAGCAGCCAAGAGGATAGCGCTAGCACAGATACGCAGTATTTT. It codes for CASSQEDSASTDTQYF.

The chain couples TRBV29-1 to TRBJ2-7; a possible D gene is TRBD2 (6 bases). Germline CDR1 SQVTM, CDR2 ANQGSEA. V was trimmed by 6 bases and J by 3 bases, leaving 12 bases between them. The CDR3 spans 12 residues. Written as DNA, the CDR3 is TGCAGCGTGGGGCGGGGTCTCTACGAGCAGTACTTC. It specifies CSVGRGLYEQYF.

This clone is a singleton in its sample. CDR3 DNA sequence: TGTGCCAGCATATACAGGAGTGGCTACACCTTC. Its translation is CASIYRSGYTF. The chain combines TRBV6-5 with TRBJ1-2; tentative D call: TRBD1 (5 bases). The CDR3 spans 11 residues. CDR1 is MNHEY, CDR2 SVGAGI, per germline. Trimming took 7 bases from V and 7 from J, leaving 10 bases between them.

The chain is built from TRBV6-5 and TRBJ1-4; D remains ambiguous. This CDR3 has 15 amino acids. Trimming shortened V by 3 bases and J by 5 bases, and 13 bases separated the two germline ends. In germline, CDR1 is MNHEY, CDR2 SVGAGI. The CDR3 spells CASSYSRTGNEKLFF. The DNA of the CDR3 is TGTGCCAGCAGTTATTCGCGGACGGGGAATGAAAAACTGTTTTTT.

This chain uses TRBV7-2 with TRBJ1-1; TRBD1 aligns across 7 bases. After removal of 5 bases from V and 1 base from J, the junction contained 7 bases not matched to a gene. The CDR3 is 15 amino acids. Germline loops: CDR1 SGHTA, CDR2 FQGNSA. The CDR3 coding sequence is TGTGCCAGCAGCGCGCAAAGACAGGGGAACACTGAAGCTTTCTTT. It yields the protein CASSAQRQGNTEAFF.

The chain carries TRBV5-4 and TRBJ2-1; 7 positions match TRBD2. J gave up 6 bases and V 4 bases, and 13 bases lay outside the gene matches. This CDR3 region has 16 residues. Germline CDR1 and CDR2: SGHNT and YYREEE (reference sequence). CDR3 protein: CASSKRGGGFGNEQFF. CDR3 bases: TGTGCCAGCAGCAAAAGGGGCGGGGGTTTTGGCAATGAGCAGTTCTTC.

This chain connects TRBV11-2 to TRBJ1-3; D is perhaps TRBD1 (5 bases). CDR1 and CDR2 from the germline V gene are SGHAT and FQNNGV. Trimming removed 5 bases at V and 0 bases at J, with 8 bases between. This CDR3 is built from 14 residues. CDR3 loop: CASSQTDSGNTIYF. The CDR3 DNA reads as TGTGCCAGCAGCCAGACAGACTCTGGAAACACCATATATTTT.

The CDR3 here is CASSYSTGGFSYTF. In DNA form, the CDR3 reads TGTGCCAGCAGTTACTCTACAGGGGGCTTCAGCTACACCTTC. The chain uses TRBV6-5 and TRBJ1-2; TRBD1 matches 9 bases. CDR3 length: 14 amino acids. Looked up from germline, CDR1 is MNHEY and CDR2 is SVGAGI. The V segment lost 0 bases and the J segment 9 bases; nucleotides outside the gene matches: 5.